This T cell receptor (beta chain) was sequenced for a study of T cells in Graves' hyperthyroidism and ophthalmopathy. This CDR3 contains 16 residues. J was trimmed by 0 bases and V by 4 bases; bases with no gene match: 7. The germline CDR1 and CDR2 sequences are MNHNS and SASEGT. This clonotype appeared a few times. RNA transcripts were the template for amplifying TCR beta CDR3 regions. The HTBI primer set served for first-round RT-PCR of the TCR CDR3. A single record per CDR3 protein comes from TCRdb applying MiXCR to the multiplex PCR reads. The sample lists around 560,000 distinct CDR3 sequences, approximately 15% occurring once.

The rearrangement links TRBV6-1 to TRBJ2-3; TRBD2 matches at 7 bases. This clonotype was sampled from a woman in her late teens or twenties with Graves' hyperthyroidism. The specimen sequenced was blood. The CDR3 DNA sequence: TGTGCCAGCAGTGGGGGGGGACTAACTAGCACAGATACGCAGTATTTT. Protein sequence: CASSGGGLTSTDTQYF.